These 26 T cell receptor beta chains originate from one sample sequenced in a study of Ad26.COV2.S vaccination and SARS-CoV-2 variants. The treatment here: approximately 18 received Ad26.COV2.S at low or high dose, single or two shots; several received placebo; per-sample allocation not given. Specimens were obtained on day 63 following the first vaccine or placebo injection. The assay was immunoSEQ multiplex PCR, and TCRdb's table has in-frame clones only and misses some. In the table there are a few hundred thousand clones, 92% of which are singletons. The specimen was peripheral blood, collected in a trial of Ad26.COV2.S vaccine versus placebo. The receptors were sampled from a person between 18 and 65 years old who received the Ad26.COV2.S COVID-19 vaccine or a placebo.

The rearrangement joins TRBV6-5 to TRBJ1-2; 8 nucleotides agree with TRBD1. Germline assignment: CDR1 MNHEY and CDR2 SVGAGI. The CDR3 contains 16 residues. The trim removed 2 bases at V and 8 bases at J, leaving 13 bases unmatched. The CDR3: CASSYTPTGAGGGYTF. CDR3 coding DNA: TGTGCCAGCAGTTACACCCCGACAGGGGCAGGGGGCGGCTACACCTTC.

This clone was observed a single time. This chain uses TRBV5-6 with TRBJ2-1; 11 bases map to TRBD2. The germline CDR1 and CDR2 sequences are SGHDT and YYEEEE. J was trimmed by 5 bases and V by 4 bases; bases with no gene match: 5. The CDR3 totals 15 residues. CDR3 amino acids: CASSPGTSGDNEQFF. In DNA, the CDR3 is TGTGCCAGCAGCCCGGGGACTAGCGGCGACAATGAGCAGTTCTTC. The full variable domain, completed using reference TRBV5-6 and TRBJ2-1, is DAGVTQSPTHLIKTRGQQVTLRCSPKSGHDTVSWYQQALGQGPQFIFQYYEEEERQRGNFPDRFSGHQFPNYSSELNVNALLLGDSALYLCASSPGTSGDNEQFFGPGTRLTVL.

V is TRBV9 and J is TRBJ1-1; TRBD1 is a possible D gene (6 bases). This CDR3 is built from 15 residues. Trimming shortened V by 0 bases and J by 4 bases, and 13 bases separated the two germline ends. Germline CDR1 is SGDLS and CDR2 is YYNGEE. CDR3 nucleotide sequence: TGTGCCAGCAGCGTAGATCCAGGGGCGATCACTGAAGCTTTCTTT. Protein sequence: CASSVDPGAITEAFF.

This clone appeared a single time. The chain employs TRBV18 and TRBJ2-7, with D maybe TRBD1 (5 bases). The CDR3 totals 15 residues. Germline CDR1 and CDR2: KGHSH and LQKENI. Trimming took 2 bases from V and 0 from J, leaving 11 bases between them. CDR3 coding DNA: TGTGCCAGCTCACCATCAGGGTCCTACTCCTACGAGCAGTACTTC. It specifies CASSPSGSYSYEQYF.

The V and J genes are TRBV11-2 and TRBJ2-1; D is uncertain. Germline values: CDR1 SGHAT, CDR2 FQNNGV. CDR3 size: 13 residues. Trimming left V 1 base short and J 5 bases short, with 6 bases between. This chain's CDR3 is CASSLGRHNEQFF. CDR3 coding DNA: TGTGCCAGCAGCTTAGGGCGCCACAATGAGCAGTTCTTC.

This chain links TRBV6-6 with TRBJ2-5; D may be TRBD1 (5 bases). V was pared by 8 bases and J by 5 bases, with 9 bases between. CDR1 is MNHNY, CDR2 SVGAGI, per germline (reference sequence). This CDR3 comprises 11 residues. The CDR3 DNA follows: TGTGCCAGCTCGAAGGGGGAGACCCAGTACTTC. Protein: CASSKGETQYF.

The gene calls are TRBV6-1 and TRBJ1-1; the D is unclear. CDR3 length equals 13 residues. V lost 3 bases and J 0 bases, leaving 5 bases between the germline ends. In germline, CDR1 is MNHNS, CDR2 SASEGT. The CDR3 here is CASSDLVNTEAFF. CDR3 DNA: TGTGCCAGCAGTGATCTTGTGAACACTGAAGCTTTCTTT.

This chain uses TRBV28 with TRBJ2-1; no clear D gene. Germline V gene data show CDR1 as MDHEN and CDR2 as SYDVKM. The CDR3 loop spans 12 amino acids. V lost 3 bases and J 7 bases, leaving 7 bases between the germline ends. The CDR3 nucleotides read TGTGCCAGCAGTTTTTGGCGGAATGAGCAGTTCTTC. It specifies CASSFWRNEQFF.

V is TRBV2 and J is TRBJ1-5; D call uncertain. Germline V gene sequence: CDR1 SNHLY, CDR2 FYNNEI. The ends were cut back, 3 bases at V and 2 bases at J, with 14 bases in the middle. This CDR3 is 16 amino acids long. CDR3 DNA: TGTGCCAGCAGTGACGCGCGGTTTGGAGGCAATCAGCCCCAGCATTTT. Amino acid sequence: CASSDARFGGNQPQHF.

CDR3 sequence reads: CASSPGTSGVNEQFF. The CDR3, as DNA: TGTGCCAGCTCACCCGGGACTAGCGGGGTCAATGAGCAGTTCTTC. The chain employs TRBV18 and TRBJ2-1, with 13 positions matching TRBD2. Trimming cost V 3 bases and J 6 bases; bases outside gene matches: 2. The CDR3 is 15 amino acids. Germline-derived CDR1 and CDR2 are KGHSH and LQKENI.

This rearrangement joins TRBV5-6 to TRBJ1-1; no clear D. This CDR3 is 14 amino acids long. CDR1 and CDR2 (germline): SGHDT, YYEEEE. V was shortened by 0 bases and J by 1 base, with 7 bases between the two germline ends. CDR3 sequence: CASSLEQRNTEAFF. DNA of the CDR3: TGTGCCAGCAGCTTGGAACAGAGGAACACTGAAGCTTTCTTT. The variable domain in full, with the rest retrieved from reference TRBV5-6 and TRBJ1-1, is DAGVTQSPTHLIKTRGQQVTLRCSPKSGHDTVSWYQQALGQGPQFIFQYYEEEERQRGNFPDRFSGHQFPNYSSELNVNALLLGDSALYLCASSLEQRNTEAFFGQGTRLTVV.

This chain links TRBV9 with TRBJ2-1, with TRBD2 identical over 11 bases. The CDR3 has 17 residues. CDR1 is SGDLS and CDR2 is YYNGEE in the germline V gene. Losses at the gene ends were 0 bases for V and 7 bases for J; bases not matched to a gene: 9. This CDR3 is CASSVEVSGGAWNEQFF. In DNA form, the CDR3 reads TGTGCCAGCAGCGTAGAGGTTAGCGGGGGGGCCTGGAATGAGCAGTTCTTC.

The chain employs TRBV10-1 and TRBJ1-1, with no clear D. The germline V and J ends were trimmed by 5 bases and 6 bases, with 13 bases remaining between them. Germline-derived CDR1 and CDR2 are WNHNN and SYGVQD (reference sequence). This CDR3 contains 13 residues. The CDR3 region is CASSLRGHAEAFF. The CDR3 bases are TGCGCCAGCAGTCTCCGCGGCCACGCTGAAGCTTTCTTT.

This chain uses TRBV7-2 with TRBJ2-5, with 11 bases matching TRBD1. This CDR3 spans 16 amino acids. The germline gives CDR1 SGHTA, CDR2 FQGNSA. The trim removed 4 bases at V and 5 bases at J, leaving 9 bases unmatched. CDR3 bases: TGTGCCAGCAGCTCAGGACAGGGGGCGAAAAGGGAGACCCAGTACTTC. As protein: CASSSGQGAKRETQYF.

The chain couples TRBV27 to TRBJ1-2; D gene ambiguous. Deletions cut 3 bases from V and 6 bases from J, with 11 bases between. The germline CDR1 and CDR2 sequences are MNHEY and SMNVEV (reference sequence). This CDR3 spans 13 amino acids. CDR3 coding DNA: TGTGCCAGCAGTTTGCTGGGTTATGATGGCTACACCTTC. Protein product: CASSLLGYDGYTF.

The gene calls are TRBV7-6 and TRBJ2-5; 10 bases are a match to TRBD2. V gave up 6 bases and J gave up 4 bases; unmatched junction bases: 17. CDR1 SGHVS and CDR2 FNYEAQ come from the germline V gene. The CDR3 has 18 amino acids. DNA of the CDR3: TGTGCCAGCAGTCCACAAGCGGGGGGGCCGGAGTACGGAGAGACCCAGTACTTC. Protein sequence: CASSPQAGGPEYGETQYF. Based on the CDR3 plus reference TRBV7-6 and TRBJ2-5, the full variable domain is GAGVSQSPRYKVTKRGQDVALRCDPISGHVSLYWYRQALGQGPEFLTYFNYEAQQDKSGLPNDRFSAERPEGSISTLTIQRTEQRDSAMYRCASSPQAGGPEYGETQYFGPGTRLLVL.

J is TRBJ2-7 and V is TRBV4-3; 7 bases line up with TRBD1. Per germline, CDR1 LGHNA and CDR2 YSLEER. This CDR3 has 13 residues. Losses at the gene ends were 2 bases for V and 7 bases for J; bases not matched to a gene: 5. CDR3 loop: CASSQLGTAEQYF. DNA of the CDR3: TGCGCCAGCAGCCAACTTGGGACAGCAGAGCAGTACTTC.

The V gene is TRBV5-1, the J gene TRBJ2-5; 8 bases are a match to TRBD1. Unmatched junction bases numbered 12, after V lost 4 bases and J lost 4 bases. Germline V gives CDR1 SGHRS, CDR2 YFSETQ. The CDR3 is 16 amino acids. The CDR3 region has the DNA TGCGCCAGCAGCGTATCGACGACAGGGGTGGGAGAGACCCAGTACTTC. The encoded protein is CASSVSTTGVGETQYF.

The chain employs TRBV28 and TRBJ2-7, with D possibly matching TRBD1 (5 bases). Looked up from germline, CDR1 is MDHEN and CDR2 is SYDVKM. Trimming removed 4 bases at V and 0 bases at J, with 16 bases between. CDR3 length equals 16 residues. CDR3 in amino acids: CASSSPDSIYSYEQYF. CDR3 bases: TGTGCCAGCAGTTCCCCCGACAGCATCTACTCCTACGAGCAGTACTTC.

The V gene is TRBV7-2, the J gene TRBJ2-4; no clear D gene. Trimming took off 4 bases at V and 8 bases at J, with 12 bases between the two ends. Germline CDR1 SGHTA, CDR2 FQGNSA. CDR3 length equals 13 residues. The CDR3 sequence: CASSWGSQYIQYF. The CDR3 bases are TGTGCCAGCAGCTGGGGTTCGCAGTACATTCAGTACTTC.

This chain uses TRBV9 with TRBJ2-1; 7 bases are a match to TRBD2. V was pared by 3 bases and J by 5 bases, with 17 bases of the junction left unmatched. Germline V lookup: CDR1 SGDLS, CDR2 YYNGEE. CDR3 size: 18 residues. This chain's CDR3 is CASSGPEWSGDWHNEQFF. In DNA form, the CDR3 reads TGTGCCAGCAGCGGGCCGGAGTGGAGCGGGGACTGGCACAATGAGCAGTTCTTC.

The chain carries TRBV7-2 and TRBJ1-4; tentative D call: TRBD1 (6 bases). The length of the CDR3 is 15 residues. V was shortened by 0 bases and J by 7 bases, with 12 bases between the two germline ends. The germline CDR1 and CDR2 sequences are SGHTA and FQGNSA. CDR3 sequence: CASSLALGAVEKLFF. For the CDR3, the DNA is TGTGCCAGCAGCTTAGCTTTGGGGGCGGTTGAAAAACTGTTTTTT.

The gene calls are TRBV11-2 and TRBJ2-2; D remains ambiguous. Germline assignment: CDR1 SGHAT and CDR2 FQNNGV. The CDR3 runs to 14 residues. V was trimmed by 1 base and J by 4 bases, leaving 7 bases between them. CDR3 DNA: TGTGCCAGCAGCTTAGCTTCTACCACCGGGGAGCTGTTTTTT. It specifies CASSLASTTGELFF.

The chain has TRBV5-1 and TRBJ2-5; no clear D gene. Germline CDR1 and CDR2: SGHRS and YFSETQ. Trimming took 1 base from V and 0 from J, leaving 7 bases between them. The CDR3 is 14 amino acids. CDR3 coding DNA: TGCGCCAGCAGCTTGACTCTGTACCAAGAGACCCAGTACTTC. This encodes CASSLTLYQETQYF.

CDR3 coding DNA: TGTGCCAGCAGCCAGACGACAGTTGCTGAAGCTTTCTTT. Protein: CASSQTTVAEAFF. The V call is TRBV11-2, the J call TRBJ1-1; tentatively, D is TRBD1 (5 bases). The germline V and J ends were trimmed by 5 bases and 6 bases, with 13 bases remaining between them. Germline assignment: CDR1 SGHAT and CDR2 FQNNGV. The CDR3 has 13 residues.

The rearrangement links TRBV28 to TRBJ1-4; 9 bases fit TRBD1. The CDR3 length is 17 residues. J was trimmed by 6 bases and V by 4 bases; bases with no gene match: 12. CDR1 MDHEN and CDR2 SYDVKM come from the germline V gene. This CDR3 is CASSSYGTGLLHEKLFF. CDR3 nucleotide sequence: TGTGCCAGCAGTTCTTATGGGACAGGGTTACTCCATGAAAAACTGTTTTTT.